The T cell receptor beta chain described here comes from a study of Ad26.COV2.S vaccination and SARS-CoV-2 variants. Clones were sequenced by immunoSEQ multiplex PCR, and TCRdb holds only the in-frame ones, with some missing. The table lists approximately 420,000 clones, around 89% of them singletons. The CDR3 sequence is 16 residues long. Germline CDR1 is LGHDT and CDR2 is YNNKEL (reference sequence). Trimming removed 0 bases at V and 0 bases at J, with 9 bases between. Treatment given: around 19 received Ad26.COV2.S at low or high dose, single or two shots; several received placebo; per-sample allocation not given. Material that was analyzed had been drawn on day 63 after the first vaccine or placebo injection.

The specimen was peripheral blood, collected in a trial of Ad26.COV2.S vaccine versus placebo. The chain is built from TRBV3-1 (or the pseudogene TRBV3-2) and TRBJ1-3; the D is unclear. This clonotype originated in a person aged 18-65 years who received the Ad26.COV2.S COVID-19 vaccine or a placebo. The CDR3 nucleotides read TGTGCCAGCAGCCAAGAGAGGCAAGACTCTGGAAACACCATATATTTT. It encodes CASSQERQDSGNTIYF.